What follows are 24 T cell receptor beta chains derived from one specimen sequenced in a study of blood T cell repertoires in COVID-19. Assay: immunoSEQ multiplex PCR; the TCRdb copy retains only in-frame clones and omits some. This repertoire shows 130,000 to 150,000 clones, 80% to 90% found once; its top ten account for roughly an eighth. Sequencing used peripheral blood. These receptors all stem from a man in his late teens or twenties with COVID-19, enrolled during active disease.

This clone was seen more than once but under ten times. This chain uses TRBV11-2 with TRBJ2-7; 11 bases map to TRBD1. J lost 4 bases, V lost 0 bases, and 5 bases had no gene match. This CDR3 has 16 amino acids. In germline, CDR1 is SGHAT, CDR2 FQNNGV. CDR3 DNA sequence: TGTGCCAGCAGCTTAGATGGAGGACAGGGGGCTTACGAGCAGTACTTC. Protein sequence: CASSLDGGQGAYEQYF.

The chain has TRBV10-3 and TRBJ2-7, with 8 bases that match TRBD1. This CDR3 comprises 15 residues. Trimming took 0 bases from V and 6 from J; bases not matched to a gene: 7. The germline V gene has CDR1 ENHRY and CDR2 SYGVKD. The CDR3 reads CAISESWTGRSEQYF. In DNA form, the CDR3 reads TGTGCCATCAGTGAGTCTTGGACAGGGCGCAGCGAGCAGTACTTC.

The chain uses TRBV20-1 and TRBJ1-1; TRBD1 might be the D (5 bases). In germline, CDR1 is DFQATT, CDR2 SNEGSKA (reference sequence). The CDR3 contains 11 residues. Trimming left V 7 bases short and J 11 bases short, with 17 bases between. The CDR3 nucleotides are TGCAGTGGACCCGGGACTCTTTGGGCTTTCTTT. Amino acids: CSGPGTLWAFF.

In this sample, this clone turned up a few times. The V gene is TRBV19, the J gene TRBJ2-1; D gene ambiguous. V lost 3 bases and J lost 4, with 7 bases in between. In germline, CDR1 is LNHDA, CDR2 SQIVND (reference sequence). The length of the CDR3 is 13 residues. CDR3 residues: CASSIFRYNEQFF. The CDR3 DNA sequence: TGTGCCAGTAGTATCTTCCGGTACAATGAGCAGTTCTTC.

The genes are TRBV28 and TRBJ1-1; the D gene is possibly TRBD1 (5 bases). The CDR3 consists of 14 residues. Deletions cut 3 bases from V and 1 base from J, with 9 bases between. The germline gives CDR1 MDHEN, CDR2 SYDVKM. CDR3 protein: CASSFAGANTEAFF. CDR3 bases: TGTGCCAGCAGTTTTGCTGGGGCGAACACTGAAGCTTTCTTT.

The J gene is TRBJ2-2, the V gene TRBV9; D unclear. Trimming shortened V by 5 bases and J by 6 bases, and 11 bases separated the two germline ends. This CDR3 comprises 13 residues. The germline V gene has CDR1 SGDLS and CDR2 YYNGEE. The CDR3 protein is CASRSLVSGELFF. DNA for the CDR3: TGTGCCAGCAGGTCCCTTGTGTCCGGGGAGCTGTTTTTT.

V usage is TRBV9 and J usage is TRBJ2-1; D ambiguous. CDR3 length equals 16 residues. Trimming removed 0 bases at V and 2 bases at J, with 12 bases between. From germline, CDR1 is SGDLS and CDR2 YYNGEE. The CDR3 DNA reads TGTGCCAGCAGCGTAGCTTCCCAGGTTGCCTACAATGAGCAGTTCTTC. It codes for CASSVASQVAYNEQFF.

CDR3 sequence: CASSLAGGSDEQFF. The CDR3 nucleotides read TGTGCCAGCAGCTTAGCGGGAGGGTCCGATGAGCAGTTCTTC. The chain couples TRBV7-3 to TRBJ2-1, with TRBD2 matching over 9 bases. CDR3 length: 14 amino acids. Germline-derived CDR1 and CDR2 are SGHTA and FQGTGA. With V trimmed by 2 bases and J by 8 bases, 4 bases remained unmatched.

The rearrangement joins TRBV21-1 to TRBJ1-2; TRBD1 reflects the table's D call only, with no check against the DNA. TRBV21-1 is a recognized pseudogene. The CDR3 is made up of 15 amino acids. For the CDR3, the DNA is TGTGCCAGCAGCGAATTGGGGGACAGGGCGGACGGCTACACCTTC. Amino acids: CASSELGDRADGYTF.

The chain carries TRBV5-1 and TRBJ2-7; 7 bases are shared with TRBD2. V lost 0 bases, J lost 5 bases, and 11 bases stayed unmatched. CDR3 length: 16 residues. CDR1 and CDR2 (germline): SGHRS, YFSETQ. The CDR3 loop is CASSLVGAGREDEQYF. The CDR3 DNA reads as TGCGCCAGCAGCTTGGTAGGAGCGGGAAGGGAGGACGAGCAGTACTTC.

The rearrangement links TRBV4-1 to TRBJ2-1, with D perhaps TRBD1 (6 bases). Per germline, CDR1 MGHRA and CDR2 YSYEKL. This CDR3 has 16 amino acids. The V end lost 5 bases, the J end lost 0 bases, and 14 bases lay between the germline ends. CDR3 coding DNA: TGCGCCAGCAGCTCGTCGGGACATAGCTCCTACAATGAGCAGTTCTTC. Translation gives CASSSSGHSSYNEQFF.

The V and J genes are TRBV7-9 and TRBJ1-2; D unclear. Germline-derived CDR1 and CDR2 are SEHNR and FQNEAQ (reference sequence). V lost 3 bases and J 7 bases, leaving 12 bases between the germline ends. This CDR3 has 13 residues. CDR3 sequence (DNA): TGTGCCAGCAGCTTTCCTGAATTTAGTGGCTACACCTTC. It translates to CASSFPEFSGYTF.

CDR3 loop: CASSQGGEQYF. As DNA, the CDR3 is TGTGCCAGCAGCCAGGGGGGGGAGCAGTACTTC. The rearrangement joins TRBV14 to TRBJ2-7, with 7 bases lining up with TRBD2. Germline V CDR1 and CDR2: SGHDN, FVKESK. The CDR3 loop spans 11 amino acids. The junction had 0 bases not matched to a gene; V was cut back by 3 bases and J by 7 bases. Combining the CDR3 with reference TRBV14 and TRBJ2-7 gives the whole variable domain EAGVTQFPSHSVIEKGQTVTLRCDPISGHDNLYWYRRVMGKEIKFLLHFVKESKQDESGMPNNRFLAERTGGTYSTLKVQPAELEDSGVYFCASSQGGEQYFGPGTRLTVT.

The count of this clone is one. The CDR3 spells CASSIDLRGGFCTEAFF. The CDR3 DNA reads TGTGCCAGTAGTATAGATCTTAGGGGAGGATTTTGCACTGAAGCTTTCTTT. V gene TRBV19 combines with J gene TRBJ1-1; tentatively, D is TRBD1 (5 bases). There are 17 residues in the CDR3. Per the germline V gene, CDR1 is LNHDA and CDR2 is SQIVND (reference sequence). Trimming removed 0 bases at V and 4 bases at J, with 18 bases between.

The chain combines TRBV18 with TRBJ1-5, with D unclear. This CDR3 has 13 residues. V was shortened by 2 bases and J by 5 bases, with 7 bases between the two germline ends. The V gene's germline CDR1 is KGHSH and CDR2 LQKENI. The CDR3 nucleotides are TGTGCCAGCTCACCAGGGGAGCATCAGCCCCAGCATTTT. Translating it yields CASSPGEHQPQHF.

The genes are TRBV24-1 and TRBJ2-5; TRBD1 is a possible D gene (6 bases). The V gene lost 1 base and the J gene lost 2 bases, with 10 bases spanning the gap. Germline lookup yields CDR1 KGHDR and CDR2 SFDVKD. The CDR3 has 15 residues. The CDR3 spells CATSDFGQGQETQYF. The CDR3 DNA follows: TGTGCCACCAGTGATTTCGGGCAGGGGCAAGAGACCCAGTACTTC.

This chain joins TRBV21-1 and TRBJ2-5; the tabulated D call, TRBD2, remains unverified against the DNA. TRBV21-1 is flagged as a pseudogene. The CDR3 covers 21 residues. CDR3 amino acids: CASSKSGLPVRTSGIVETQYF. CDR3 DNA: TGTGCCAGCAGCAAATCCGGGTTACCAGTCCGGACTAGCGGGATTGTAGAGACCCAGTACTTC.

V gene TRBV27 combines with J gene TRBJ2-1; the match to TRBD2 covers 8 bases. Germline CDR1 MNHEY, CDR2 SMNVEV (reference sequence). The V gene end was trimmed by 3 bases and the J gene end by 5 bases; junction bases not matched to a gene: 6. The CDR3 consists of 15 residues. CDR3 in amino acids: CASSFASGSNNEQFF. CDR3 bases: TGTGCCAGCAGTTTCGCGAGCGGGAGCAACAATGAGCAGTTCTTC.

The chain has TRBV6-6 and TRBJ2-4, with a possible D match to TRBD1 (5 bases). With 8 bases removed from V and 0 bases from J, the gap between germline ends came to 11 bases. Germline V CDR1 and CDR2: MNHNY, SVGAGI (reference sequence). This CDR3 comprises 14 residues. The CDR3 protein is CASGAGSAKNIQYF. The CDR3 region has the DNA TGTGCCAGCGGGGCAGGCTCAGCCAAAAACATTCAGTACTTC.

The chain links TRBV9 to TRBJ2-3; 10 nucleotides line up with TRBD2. V was clipped by 3 bases and J by 0 bases; unmatched bases: 4. CDR3 length: 16 residues. The V gene's germline CDR1 is SGDLS and CDR2 YYNGEE. The DNA for the CDR3 is TGTGCCAGCAGCGAGGGACTAGCGAGTAGCACAGATACGCAGTATTTT. Protein product: CASSEGLASSTDTQYF.

The V gene is TRBV6-2 or TRBV6-3, the J gene TRBJ2-7; 12 bases are shared with TRBD1. With 4 bases clipped from V and 1 base from J, the junction kept 5 bases outside the gene matches. CDR3 length: 16 residues. Germline V gives CDR1 MNHEY, CDR2 SVGEGT. CDR3 DNA sequence: TGTGCCAGCAGTTTGGGACAGGGGGCGGTATCCTACGAGCAGTACTTC. Its translation is CASSLGQGAVSYEQYF.

This clone was seen only once. A junction end diverges from the germline sequence, so it may reflect a read error. The chain carries TRBV4-1 and TRBJ1-4; TRBD1 is a possible D gene (5 bases). Germline V CDR1 and CDR2: MGHRA, YSYEKL. The CDR3 spans 14 residues. CDR3 coding DNA: TGCGCCAGCAGCCCATCTCTTTCACAGGAAAAACTGCTTTTT. Its protein product is CASSPSLSQEKLLF.

About this clone: One end of the junction varies from germline; a read error may be responsible. This sequence joins TRBV19 and TRBJ1-4, with TRBD1 as a possible D gene (5 bases). The CDR3 runs 13 residues. Germline lookup yields CDR1 LNHDA and CDR2 SQIVND (reference sequence). The CDR3 region is CASTVKAGEKLLF. The DNA for the CDR3 is TGTGCCAGCACGGTTAAGGCGGGGGAAAAACTGCTTTTT.

Note on this clone: Compared with germline, one end of the junction differs, possibly owing to a read error. The rearrangement joins TRBV19 to TRBJ2-1; no clear D. Germline CDR1 is LNHDA and CDR2 is SQIVND (reference sequence). The CDR3 runs 12 residues. CDR3 residues: CASSTLYSEQFF. The CDR3 bases are TGTGCCAGTAGTACCCTATACAGTGAGCAGTTCTTC. Based on the CDR3 plus reference TRBV19 and TRBJ2-1, the full variable domain is DGGITQSPKYLFRKEGQNVTLSCEQNLNHDAMYWYRQDPGQGLRLIYYSQIVNDFQKGDIAEGYSVSREKKESFPLTVTSAQKNPTAFYLCASSTLYSEQFFGPGTRLTVL.